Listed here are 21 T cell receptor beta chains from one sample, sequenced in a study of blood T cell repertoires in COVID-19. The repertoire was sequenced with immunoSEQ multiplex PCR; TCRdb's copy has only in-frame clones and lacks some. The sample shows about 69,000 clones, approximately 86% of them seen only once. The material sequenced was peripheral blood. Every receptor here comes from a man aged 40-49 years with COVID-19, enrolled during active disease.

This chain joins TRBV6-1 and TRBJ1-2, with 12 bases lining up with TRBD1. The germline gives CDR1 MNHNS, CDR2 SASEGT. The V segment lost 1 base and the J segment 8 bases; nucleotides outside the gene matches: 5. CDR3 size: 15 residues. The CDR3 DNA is TGTGCCAGCAGTGAAGGGGGACAGGGGGCAAGAGGCTACACCTTC. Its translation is CASSEGGQGARGYTF.

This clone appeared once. The CDR3 protein is CASSFAGGTTEAFF. CDR3 DNA: TGTGCCAGCAGCTTTGCAGGGGGTACCACTGAAGCTTTCTTT. This chain connects TRBV7-2 to TRBJ1-1; TRBD1 agrees at 7 bases. CDR1 and CDR2 from the germline V gene are SGHTA and FQGNSA. This CDR3 has 14 amino acids. Trimming took 3 bases from V and 4 from J; bases not matched to a gene: 5. The full variable domain, its missing parts supplied by reference TRBV7-2 and TRBJ1-1, is GAGVSQSPSNKVTEKGKDVELRCDPISGHTALYWYRQSLGQGLEFLIYFQGNSAPDKSGLPSDRFSAERTGGSVSTLTIQRTQQEDSAVYLCASSFAGGTTEAFFGQGTRLTVV.

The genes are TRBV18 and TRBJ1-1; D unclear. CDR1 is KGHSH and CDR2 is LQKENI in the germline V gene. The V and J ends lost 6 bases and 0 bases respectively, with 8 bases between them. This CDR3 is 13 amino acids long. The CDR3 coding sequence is TGTGCCAGCTCGCCTGACATGAACACTGAAGCTTTCTTT. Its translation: CASSPDMNTEAFF.

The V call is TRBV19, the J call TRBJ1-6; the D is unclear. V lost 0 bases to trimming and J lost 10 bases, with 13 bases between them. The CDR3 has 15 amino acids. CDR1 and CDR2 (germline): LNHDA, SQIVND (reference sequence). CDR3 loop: CASSIDGRMESPLHF. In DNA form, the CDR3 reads TGTGCCAGTAGTATAGACGGAAGGATGGAGTCACCCCTCCACTTT. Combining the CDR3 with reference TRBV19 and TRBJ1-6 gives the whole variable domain DGGITQSPKYLFRKEGQNVTLSCEQNLNHDAMYWYRQDPGQGLRLIYYSQIVNDFQKGDIAEGYSVSREKKESFPLTVTSAQKNPTAFYLCASSIDGRMESPLHFGNGTRLTVT.

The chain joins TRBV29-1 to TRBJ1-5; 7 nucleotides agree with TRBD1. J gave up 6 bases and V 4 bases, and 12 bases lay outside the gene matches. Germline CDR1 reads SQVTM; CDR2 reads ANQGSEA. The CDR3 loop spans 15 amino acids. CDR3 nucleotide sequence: TGCAGCGTTGGAGAAACAGGGGCAGGAAGTCAGCCCCAGCATTTT. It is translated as CSVGETGAGSQPQHF.

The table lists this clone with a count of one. DNA for the CDR3: TGTGCCAGCTCACGTGTGAGCAGGGGGCCGGGACGCACCGGGGAGCTGTTTTTT. Translated: CASSRVSRGPGRTGELFF. The gene calls are TRBV18 and TRBJ2-2, with TRBD1 identical over 8 bases. Germline CDR1 KGHSH, CDR2 LQKENI. This CDR3 contains 18 residues. Unmatched junction bases numbered 14, after V lost 4 bases and J lost 4 bases.

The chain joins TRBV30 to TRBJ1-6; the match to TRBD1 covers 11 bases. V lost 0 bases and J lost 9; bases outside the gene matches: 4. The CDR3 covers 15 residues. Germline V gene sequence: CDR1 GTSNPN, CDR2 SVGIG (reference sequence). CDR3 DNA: TGTGCCTGGAGTGTAGGACAGGGGGCGCGTTCACCCCTCCACTTT. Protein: CAWSVGQGARSPLHF. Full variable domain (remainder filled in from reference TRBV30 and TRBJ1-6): SQTIHQWPATLVQPVGSPLSLECTVEGTSNPNLYWYRQAAGRGLQLLFYSVGIGQISSEVPQNLSASRPQDRQFILSSKKLLLSDSGFYLCAWSVGQGARSPLHFGNGTRLTVT.

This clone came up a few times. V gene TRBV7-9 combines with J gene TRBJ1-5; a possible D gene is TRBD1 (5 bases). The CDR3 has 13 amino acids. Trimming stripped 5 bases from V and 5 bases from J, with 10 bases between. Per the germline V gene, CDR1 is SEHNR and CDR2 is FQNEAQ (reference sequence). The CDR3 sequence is CASSQGGDQPQHF. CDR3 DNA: TGTGCCAGCAGCCAGGGAGGGGATCAGCCCCAGCATTTT.

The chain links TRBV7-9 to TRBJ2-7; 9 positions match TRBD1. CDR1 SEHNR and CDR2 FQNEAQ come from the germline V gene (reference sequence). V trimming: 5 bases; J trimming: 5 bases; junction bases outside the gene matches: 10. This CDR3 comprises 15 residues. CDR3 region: CASSGSQGAHHEQYF. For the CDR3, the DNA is TGTGCCAGCAGCGGATCACAGGGGGCCCACCACGAGCAGTACTTC.

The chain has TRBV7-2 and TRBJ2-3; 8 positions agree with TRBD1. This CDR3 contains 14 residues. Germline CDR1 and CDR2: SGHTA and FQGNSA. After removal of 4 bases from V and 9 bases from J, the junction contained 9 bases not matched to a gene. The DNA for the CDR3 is TGTGCCAGCAGCTCACCGGGACAGGCAATGACGCAGTATTTT. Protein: CASSSPGQAMTQYF.

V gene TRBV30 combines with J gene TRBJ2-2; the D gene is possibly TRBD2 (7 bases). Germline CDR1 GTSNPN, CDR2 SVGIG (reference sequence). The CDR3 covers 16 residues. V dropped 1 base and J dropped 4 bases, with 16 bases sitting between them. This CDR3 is CAWSGRAGAITGELFF. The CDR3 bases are TGTGCCTGGAGTGGCCGGGCGGGGGCGATCACCGGGGAGCTGTTTTTT.

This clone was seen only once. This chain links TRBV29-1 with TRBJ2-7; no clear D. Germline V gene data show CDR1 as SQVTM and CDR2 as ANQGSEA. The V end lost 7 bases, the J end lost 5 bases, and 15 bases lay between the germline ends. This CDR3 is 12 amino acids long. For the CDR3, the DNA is TGCAGCGCCAAGACTGACGGAGACGAGCAGTACTTC. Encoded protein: CSAKTDGDEQYF.

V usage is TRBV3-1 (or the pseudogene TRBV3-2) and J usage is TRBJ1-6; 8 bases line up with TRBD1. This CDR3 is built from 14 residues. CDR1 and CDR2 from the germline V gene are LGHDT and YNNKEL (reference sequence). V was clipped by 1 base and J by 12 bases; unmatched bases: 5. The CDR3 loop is CASSQGRQGLPLHF. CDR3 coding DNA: TGTGCCAGCAGCCAAGGCAGACAGGGGTTACCCCTCCACTTT.

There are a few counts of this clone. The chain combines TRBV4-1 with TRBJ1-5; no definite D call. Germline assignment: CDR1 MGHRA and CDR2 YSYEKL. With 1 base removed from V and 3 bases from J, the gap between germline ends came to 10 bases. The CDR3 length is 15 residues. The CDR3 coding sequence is TGCGCCAGCAGCCAAGCATTGGCAGACAATCAGCCCCAGCATTTT. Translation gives CASSQALADNQPQHF.

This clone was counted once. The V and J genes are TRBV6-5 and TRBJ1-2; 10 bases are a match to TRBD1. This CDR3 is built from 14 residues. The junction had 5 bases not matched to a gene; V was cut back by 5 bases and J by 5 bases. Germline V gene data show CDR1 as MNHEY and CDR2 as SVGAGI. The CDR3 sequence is CASSSWTGGYGYTF. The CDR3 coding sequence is TGTGCCAGCAGTAGCTGGACAGGGGGGTATGGCTACACCTTC.

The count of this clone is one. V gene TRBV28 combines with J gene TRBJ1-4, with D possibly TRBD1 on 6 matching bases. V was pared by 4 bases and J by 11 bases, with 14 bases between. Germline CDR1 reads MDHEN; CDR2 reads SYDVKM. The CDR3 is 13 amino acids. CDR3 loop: CASSSPSRGKLFF. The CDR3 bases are TGTGCCAGCAGTTCCCCCTCCAGGGGTAAACTGTTTTTT.

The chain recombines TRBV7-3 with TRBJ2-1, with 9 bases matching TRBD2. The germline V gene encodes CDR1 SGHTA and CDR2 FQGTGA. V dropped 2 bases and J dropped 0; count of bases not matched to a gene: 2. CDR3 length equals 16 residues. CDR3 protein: CASSLLAGSSYNEQFF. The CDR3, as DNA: TGTGCCAGCAGCTTACTAGCGGGGAGCTCCTACAATGAGCAGTTCTTC.

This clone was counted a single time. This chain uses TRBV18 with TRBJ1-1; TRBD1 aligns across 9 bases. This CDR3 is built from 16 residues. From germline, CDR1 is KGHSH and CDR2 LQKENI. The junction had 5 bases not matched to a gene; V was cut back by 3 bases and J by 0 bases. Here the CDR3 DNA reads TGTGCCAGCTCACCTGCCGGACAGGGGATGAACACTGAAGCTTTCTTT. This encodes CASSPAGQGMNTEAFF.

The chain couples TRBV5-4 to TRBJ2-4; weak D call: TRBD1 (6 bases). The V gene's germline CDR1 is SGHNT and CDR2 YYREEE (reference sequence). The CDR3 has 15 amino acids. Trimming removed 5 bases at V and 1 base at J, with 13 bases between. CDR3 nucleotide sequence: TGTGCCAGCAGACGTGAGGGGGTGGCCAAAAACATTCAGTACTTC. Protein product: CASRREGVAKNIQYF.

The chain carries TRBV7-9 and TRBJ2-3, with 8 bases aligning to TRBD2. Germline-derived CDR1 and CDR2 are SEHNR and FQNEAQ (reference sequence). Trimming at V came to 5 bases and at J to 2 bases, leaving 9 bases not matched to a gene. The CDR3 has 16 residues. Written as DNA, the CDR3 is TGTGCCAGCAGCGAACGGAGGACTAGCATCACAGATACGCAGTATTTT. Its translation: CASSERRTSITDTQYF.

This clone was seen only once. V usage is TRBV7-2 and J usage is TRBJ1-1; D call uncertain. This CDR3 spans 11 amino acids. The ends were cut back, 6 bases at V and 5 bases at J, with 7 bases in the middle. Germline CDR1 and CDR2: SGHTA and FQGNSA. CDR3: CASRAGTEAFF. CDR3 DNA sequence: TGTGCCAGCAGAGCGGGGACTGAAGCTTTCTTT.